The entry below describes one T cell receptor (beta chain). This CDR3 contains 15 residues. The germline CDR1 and CDR2 sequences are LNHDA and SQIVND (reference sequence). Trimming cost V 2 bases and J 2 bases, with 10 bases left between them. The data were taken from a study of shared clonotypes between healthy human individuals. Study-level background: Each donor had three CD4 naive, three CD4 memory, two CD8 naive and one CD8 memory plate.

Only in-frame clones appear in the TCRdb table, and some are missing; sequencing was by immunoSEQ multiplex PCR. This table has roughly 2,500,000 clones, more than 85% appearing once. The sequencing input was naive CD4+ T cells from PBMCs. Described subset: CD45RA+ positively selected. This clonotype was obtained from a man between 18 and 35 years old in good health. Some clones in this sample may be carry-over from other donors' samples. The chain recombines TRBV19 with TRBJ2-1; TRBD2 might be the D (6 bases). DNA of the CDR3: TGTGCCAGTAGTATACGCGGGGCGACCTACAATGAGCAGTTCTTC. Its translation: CASSIRGATYNEQFF.